Shown below are 25 T cell receptor beta chains from a single sample sequenced in a study of blood T cell repertoires in COVID-19. Clones were sequenced by immunoSEQ multiplex PCR, and TCRdb holds only the in-frame ones, with some missing. The data show roughly 100,000 clones, with 70% to 90% seen just once and about 20% held by the top ten. Material for sequencing was peripheral blood. These receptors were obtained from a human donor in a cohort sampled during active COVID-19.

The chain couples TRBV5-1 to TRBJ2-3, with 9 bases aligning to TRBD1. The CDR3 spans 13 residues. Trimming at V came to 5 bases and at J to 4 bases, leaving 2 bases not matched to a gene. CDR1 and CDR2 (germline): SGHRS, YFSETQ. The CDR3 sequence: CASRTGGADTQYF. CDR3 in DNA: TGCGCCAGCAGAACAGGGGGCGCAGATACGCAGTATTTT.

The CDR3 region has the DNA TGTGCCAGCAGCCGGGGGACTAGCGGTGGGGAGACCCAGTACTTC. Protein: CASSRGTSGGETQYF. This chain links TRBV5-4 with TRBJ2-5; 11 positions match TRBD2. CDR1 and CDR2 (germline): SGHNT, YYREEE (reference sequence). V lost 4 bases to trimming and J lost 5 bases; unmatched junction nucleotides: 7. This CDR3 is built from 15 residues.

V usage is TRBV28 and J usage is TRBJ2-3, with TRBD1 matching 7 bases. The germline gives CDR1 MDHEN, CDR2 SYDVKM. The ends lost 7 bases at V and 1 base at J; junction bases unmatched: 8. This CDR3 contains 15 residues. CDR3 sequence: CASTSNRGRTDTQYF. CDR3 nucleotides: TGTGCCAGCACTTCCAACAGGGGCCGCACAGATACGCAGTATTTT.

V and J are TRBV19 and TRBJ2-2; 7 bases are a match to TRBD1. Trimming cost V 1 base and J 1 base; bases outside gene matches: 3. CDR1 LNHDA and CDR2 SQIVND come from the germline V gene (reference sequence). The CDR3 loop spans 16 amino acids. The CDR3 spells CASSIARDRNTGELFF. The CDR3 nucleotides are TGTGCCAGTAGTATAGCCCGGGACAGGAACACCGGGGAGCTGTTTTTT.

The chain combines TRBV29-1 with TRBJ1-1; 9 bases map to TRBD1. The V segment lost 5 bases and the J segment 4 bases; nucleotides outside the gene matches: 5. The CDR3 loop spans 13 amino acids. The germline gives CDR1 SQVTM, CDR2 ANQGSEA. CDR3 protein: CSVNRGPGTEAFF. The CDR3 coding sequence is TGCAGCGTTAACAGGGGGCCGGGCACTGAAGCTTTCTTT.

The gene calls are TRBV5-1 and TRBJ2-3, with 12 bases identical to TRBD2. The CDR3 sequence is 20 residues long. CDR1 and CDR2 (germline): SGHRS, YFSETQ. Trimming removed 1 base from V and 8 bases from J; junction bases left unmatched: 20. The CDR3 nucleotides are TGCGCCAGCAGCTTGTTTCGCTTTTGGGCTAGCGGGAGGGACAGGGGTACGCAGTATTTT. Translation: CASSLFRFWASGRDRGTQYF. Together with reference TRBV5-1 and TRBJ2-3, the CDR3 gives the full variable domain: KAGVTQTPRYLIKTRGQQVTLSCSPISGHRSVSWYQQTPGQGLQFLFEYFSETQRNKGNFPGRFSGRQFSNSRSEMNVSTLELGDSALYLCASSLFRFWASGRDRGTQYFGPGTRLTVL.

A single count supports this clone. The genes are TRBV11-2 and TRBJ2-5; D possibly corresponds to TRBD1 (6 bases). Germline values: CDR1 SGHAT, CDR2 FQNNGV. Trimming cost V 6 bases and J 0 bases, with 20 bases left between them. CDR3 length: 17 amino acids. The CDR3: CASRWGRGYPYQETQYF. Here the CDR3 DNA reads TGTGCCAGCAGATGGGGCAGGGGCTACCCCTACCAAGAGACCCAGTACTTC.

The chain employs TRBV14 and TRBJ2-1, with 13 bases matching TRBD2. CDR3 length: 15 residues. CDR1 and CDR2 (germline): SGHDN, FVKESK. The J segment lost 9 bases and the V segment lost 5 bases, leaving 7 bases of the junction unmatched. The CDR3 region is CASSYGLAGAGEQFF. CDR3 bases: TGTGCCAGCAGCTACGGACTAGCGGGAGCGGGTGAGCAGTTCTTC.

The chain employs TRBV6-5 and TRBJ1-3, with 9 bases matching TRBD1. Germline CDR1 is MNHEY and CDR2 is SVGAGI. This CDR3 is built from 13 residues. V lost 6 bases, J lost 9 bases, and 6 bases stayed unmatched. CDR3 amino acids: CASRRTGVGTIYF. In nucleotides, the CDR3 is TGTGCCAGCAGAAGGACAGGGGTAGGCACCATATATTTT.

This chain joins TRBV19 and TRBJ1-5; 7 positions agree with TRBD1. Germline lookup yields CDR1 LNHDA and CDR2 SQIVND (reference sequence). The V gene end was trimmed by 5 bases and the J gene end by 1 base; junction bases not matched to a gene: 17. The CDR3 length is 19 residues. The CDR3, as DNA: TGTGCCAGTAGTCTAACACAAGGTCTCCGACAGGGAAGCAATCAGCCCCAGCATTTT. This gives the protein CASSLTQGLRQGSNQPQHF. Full variable domain (remainder filled in from reference TRBV19 and TRBJ1-5): DGGITQSPKYLFRKEGQNVTLSCEQNLNHDAMYWYRQDPGQGLRLIYYSQIVNDFQKGDIAEGYSVSREKKESFPLTVTSAQKNPTAFYLCASSLTQGLRQGSNQPQHFGDGTRLSIL.

This rearrangement joins TRBV28 to TRBJ1-5; a possible D gene is TRBD1 (5 bases). The CDR3 has 16 amino acids. Trimming pared 2 bases from V and 3 bases from J, leaving 14 bases between. Germline V CDR1 and CDR2: MDHEN, SYDVKM. The CDR3 spells CASSLSLAGDNQPQHF. In DNA, the CDR3 is TGTGCCAGCAGTTTAAGCCTCGCGGGGGACAATCAGCCCCAGCATTTT.

This chain uses TRBV7-3 with TRBJ2-1; D ambiguous. The V end lost 5 bases, the J end lost 6 bases, and 8 bases lay between the germline ends. This CDR3 is 12 amino acids long. Per the germline V gene, CDR1 is SGHTA and CDR2 is FQGTGA. CDR3 amino acids: CASSPNFNEQFF. The CDR3 DNA sequence: TGTGCCAGCAGCCCAAACTTCAATGAGCAGTTCTTC.

The CDR3 DNA is TGCGCCAGCAGTGTCGGACAATTATCAGTGCAGACCCAGTACTTC. Encoded protein: CASSVGQLSVQTQYF. The chain joins TRBV10-2 to TRBJ2-5, with D possibly matching TRBD1 (5 bases). There are 15 residues in the CDR3. Germline V gives CDR1 WSHSY, CDR2 SAAADI. The germline V and J ends were trimmed by 4 bases and 6 bases, with 18 bases remaining between them.

The V call is TRBV6-5, the J call TRBJ2-2; a possible D gene is TRBD2 (5 bases). Trimming pared 2 bases from V and 3 bases from J, leaving 7 bases between. This CDR3 is 14 amino acids long. Germline V lookup: CDR1 MNHEY, CDR2 SVGAGI. The CDR3 here is CASSYGEYTGELFF. CDR3 in DNA: TGTGCCAGCAGTTACGGGGAGTACACCGGGGAGCTGTTTTTT.

The chain links TRBV29-1 to TRBJ2-7; 9 bases map to TRBD2. The CDR3 is 16 residues long. V was pared by 4 bases and J by 1 base, with 11 bases of the junction left unmatched. Germline V gene sequence: CDR1 SQVTM, CDR2 ANQGSEA. The CDR3 reads CSVVSRISGRSYEQYF. The CDR3 DNA reads TGCAGCGTTGTATCTAGGATTAGCGGGAGATCCTACGAGCAGTACTTC.

The J gene is TRBJ2-7, the V gene TRBV28; 10 positions match TRBD1. This CDR3 comprises 14 residues. Germline loops: CDR1 MDHEN, CDR2 SYDVKM. V trimming: 5 bases; J trimming: 4 bases; junction bases outside the gene matches: 5. In DNA, the CDR3 is TGTGCCAGCAGTCGGGACAGGGGTTCATACGAGCAGTACTTC. Residues: CASSRDRGSYEQYF.

The CDR3 here is CASSVGPAGVGSDTQYF. The CDR3 nucleotides are TGTGCCAGCAGCGTAGGACCAGCGGGAGTCGGGTCAGATACGCAGTATTTT. V is TRBV9 and J is TRBJ2-3, with TRBD2 identical over 8 bases. Germline CDR1 is SGDLS and CDR2 is YYNGEE. CDR3 length: 17 residues. V shed 0 bases, J shed 4 bases, and the junction held 10 bases outside the gene matches.

V and J are TRBV19 and TRBJ1-1; 9 nucleotides align to TRBD1. The V and J ends lost 5 bases and 4 bases, in that order; junction bases with no gene match: 8. CDR3 size: 15 residues. Germline CDR1 is LNHDA and CDR2 is SQIVND (reference sequence). CDR3 sequence: CASSPYRDRATEAFF. In DNA form, the CDR3 reads TGTGCCAGTAGTCCCTACCGGGACAGGGCCACTGAAGCTTTCTTT.

The chain uses TRBV5-1 and TRBJ2-1; 8 nucleotides line up with TRBD2. Germline CDR1 and CDR2: SGHRS and YFSETQ. The CDR3 length is 14 residues. The V gene end was trimmed by 2 bases and the J gene end by 13 bases; junction bases not matched to a gene: 11. CDR3 amino acids: CASSFGGESSPQFF. As DNA, the CDR3 is TGCGCCAGCAGCTTCGGGGGGGAATCGAGTCCCCAGTTCTTC.

V gene TRBV2 combines with J gene TRBJ2-3; TRBD2 matches at 14 bases. This CDR3 is built from 15 residues. Germline V CDR1 and CDR2: SNHLY, FYNNEI. V lost 5 bases, J lost 5 bases, and 3 bases stayed unmatched. CDR3 sequence reads: CASSSGTSGRDTQYF. As DNA, the CDR3 is TGTGCCAGCAGTTCCGGGACTAGCGGGAGAGATACGCAGTATTTT.

The chain has TRBV28 and TRBJ1-4, with D tentatively TRBD1 (5 bases). Per the germline V gene, CDR1 is MDHEN and CDR2 is SYDVKM. Between the trimmed V and J ends, which lost 4 bases and 2 bases, there was a span of 11 bases. CDR3 length: 15 residues. The CDR3 sequence: CASSSPGGTNEKLFF. The CDR3, as DNA: TGTGCCAGCAGTTCCCCGGGGGGGACTAATGAAAAACTGTTTTTT.

CDR3 amino acids: CALGNREGGNEQFF. CDR3 in DNA: TGTGCCTTAGGAAACAGGGAGGGCGGAAATGAGCAGTTCTTC. The chain uses TRBV6-6 and TRBJ2-1; TRBD2 might be the D (7 bases). V gave up 11 bases and J gave up 7 bases, with 21 bases separating them. This CDR3 has 14 amino acids. CDR1 and CDR2 (germline): MNHNY, SVGAGI (reference sequence).

The chain combines TRBV4-3 with TRBJ2-7, with a possible D match to TRBD2 (5 bases). The V end was cut by 3 bases, the J end by 6 bases, with 12 bases between. CDR3 length: 13 residues. Germline CDR1 is LGHNA and CDR2 is YSLEER. CDR3 DNA: TGCGCCAGCAGCCAGGGGAGAACTCTCGAGCAGTACTTC. It codes for CASSQGRTLEQYF.

The V and J genes are TRBV5-5 and TRBJ1-4; 10 bases align to TRBD1. The CDR3 is 15 residues long. Per germline, CDR1 SGHKS and CDR2 YYEKEE (reference sequence). J gave up 4 bases and V 3 bases, and 3 bases lay outside the gene matches. The DNA for the CDR3 is TGTGCCAGCAGCTGGGGGACAGGGGTTAATGAAAAACTGTTTTTT. Its protein is CASSWGTGVNEKLFF.

The rearrangement uses TRBV5-1 and TRBJ2-7, with 11 bases aligning to TRBD2. From germline, CDR1 is SGHRS and CDR2 YFSETQ. V trimming: 0 bases; J trimming: 2 bases; junction bases outside the gene matches: 1. CDR3 size: 15 residues. CDR3 nucleotide sequence: TGCGCCAGCAGCTTGGAACTAGCGGGGGCCTACGAGCAGTACTTC. It is translated as CASSLELAGAYEQYF.